What follows are 16 T cell receptor beta chains derived from one specimen sequenced in a study of beta chain features in type 1 diabetes. The study reverse transcribed the entire isolated RNA, so it sequenced expressed TCRB transcripts. Method: immunoSEQ multiplex PCR; TCRdb's copy keeps in-frame clones and lacks some. The sample contains hundreds of thousands of clones, about a sixth of which appear only once. The sample consisted of naive CD4+ T cells from blood. All receptors derive from a woman younger than 30 in good health.

Only a few counts were recorded for this clone. This sequence joins TRBV5-1 and TRBJ2-3; tentatively, D is TRBD2 (5 bases). The CDR3 consists of 14 residues. Looked up from germline, CDR1 is SGHRS and CDR2 is YFSETQ. Trimming stripped 5 bases from V and 6 bases from J, with 16 bases between. CDR3 bases: TGCGCCAGCAGAACGGAGATGAGAGGGGATACGCAGTATTTT. Residues: CASRTEMRGDTQYF.

The chain recombines TRBV4-2 with TRBJ1-2; D gene unclear. V was trimmed by 0 bases and J by 8 bases, leaving 10 bases between them. The CDR3 covers 13 residues. The germline V gene has CDR1 LGHNA and CDR2 YNFKEQ. CDR3 sequence reads: CASSQDRVGGYTF. In nucleotides, the CDR3 is TGTGCCAGCAGCCAAGACCGGGTTGGAGGCTACACCTTC.

This clone was counted between two and nine times. This sequence joins TRBV25-1 and TRBJ1-2; D is undetermined. There are 13 residues in the CDR3. V was shortened by 1 base and J by 4 bases, with 7 bases between the two germline ends. The germline CDR1 and CDR2 sequences are MGHDK and SYGVNS. CDR3: CASSEFDVYGYTF. The CDR3 region has the DNA TGTGCCAGCAGTGAATTCGACGTCTATGGCTACACCTTC.

The rearrangement uses TRBV15 and TRBJ2-5; D remains ambiguous. The CDR3 spans 17 residues. V lost 0 bases to trimming and J lost 7 bases, with 21 bases between them. CDR1 is LNHNV, CDR2 YYDKDF, per germline (reference sequence). This CDR3 is CATSRDRWPLGQRTQYF. The CDR3 nucleotides read TGTGCCACCAGCAGAGATAGATGGCCCTTGGGCCAAAGGACCCAGTACTTC.

This clone was detected a few times. This sequence joins TRBV6-5 and TRBJ1-1; a possible D gene is TRBD1 (6 bases). CDR1 and CDR2 (germline): MNHEY, SVGAGI. CDR3 size: 15 residues. The ends were cut back, 4 bases at V and 0 bases at J, with 12 bases in the middle. The CDR3 DNA is TGTGCCAGCAGTTCATTTGAGGGGGTGAACACTGAAGCTTTCTTT. Translated: CASSSFEGVNTEAFF.

There are a few counts of this clone. The chain is built from TRBV28 and TRBJ2-7; the D call may be TRBD1 or TRBD2 (7 bases each). The CDR3 covers 14 residues. CDR1 is MDHEN, CDR2 SYDVKM, per germline. With 4 bases removed from V and 2 bases from J, the gap between germline ends came to 12 bases. Written as DNA, the CDR3 is TGTGCCAGCAGTTCCGGGGGGACAGCCTACGAGCAGTACTTC. Amino acid sequence: CASSSGGTAYEQYF.

This clone has more than one count but fewer than ten. J is TRBJ1-5 and V is TRBV7-2, with TRBD1 as a possible D gene (6 bases). The CDR3 is 14 amino acids. The V gene lost 5 bases and the J gene lost 6 bases, with 14 bases spanning the gap. In germline, CDR1 is SGHTA, CDR2 FQGNSA. For the CDR3, the DNA is TGTGCCAGCAGCCCACAGGGTCGTGGTCAGCCCCAGCATTTT. Its translation: CASSPQGRGQPQHF. The full variable domain, its missing parts supplied by reference TRBV7-2 and TRBJ1-5, is GAGVSQSPSNKVTEKGKDVELRCDPISGHTALYWYRQSLGQGLEFLIYFQGNSAPDKSGLPSDRFSAERTGGSVSTLTIQRTQQEDSAVYLCASSPQGRGQPQHFGDGTRLSIL.

In the case of this clone: The sample has other DNA sequences that encode this CDR3 too. CDR3 DNA: TGTGCCAGCTCACCACCAGCTGGGTCCTACGAGCAGTACTTC. Encoded protein: CASSPPAGSYEQYF. This chain connects TRBV18 to TRBJ2-7; D gene uncertain. V was clipped by 0 bases and J by 1 base, with 7 bases between them. Per the germline V gene, CDR1 is KGHSH and CDR2 is LQKENI. The CDR3 loop spans 14 amino acids.

The V and J genes are TRBV7-2 and TRBJ2-7, with TRBD1 matching over 7 bases. Trimming at V came to 5 bases and at J to 2 bases, leaving 9 bases not matched to a gene. Germline V lookup: CDR1 SGHTA, CDR2 FQGNSA. The CDR3 has 15 residues. The CDR3 loop reads CASSVRAGGAYEQYF. CDR3 nucleotides: TGTGCCAGCAGCGTGCGAGCAGGGGGTGCCTACGAGCAGTACTTC.

The rearrangement links TRBV7-2 to TRBJ2-7, with 7 bases fitting TRBD1. Germline V lookup: CDR1 SGHTA, CDR2 FQGNSA. CDR3 length equals 12 residues. V was clipped by 4 bases and J by 6 bases; unmatched bases: 3. In nucleotides, the CDR3 is TGTGCCAGCAGCTCCAGGACAGGCGAGCAGTACTTC. The encoded protein is CASSSRTGEQYF.

This clone was counted a few times. V gene TRBV28 combines with J gene TRBJ2-5, with 9 bases matching TRBD2. The CDR3 has 16 residues. The germline V gene has CDR1 MDHEN and CDR2 SYDVKM. Trimming took 2 bases from V and 2 from J; bases not matched to a gene: 6. The DNA for the CDR3 is TGTGCCAGCAGTTTACTCCTAGCGGGGATACAAGAGACCCAGTACTTC. Encoded protein: CASSLLLAGIQETQYF.

The chain combines TRBV4-2 with TRBJ2-5; 7 bases align to TRBD1. Trimming cost V 0 bases and J 6 bases; bases outside gene matches: 4. The CDR3 sequence is 14 residues long. In germline, CDR1 is LGHNA, CDR2 YNFKEQ. This CDR3 reads CASSQDMGQQTQYF. The CDR3 DNA reads TGTGCCAGCAGCCAAGATATGGGACAGCAGACCCAGTACTTC.

This chain joins TRBV19 and TRBJ2-5, with D perhaps TRBD1 (7 bases). Germline lookup yields CDR1 LNHDA and CDR2 SQIVND (reference sequence). The ends were cut back, 1 base at V and 5 bases at J, with 11 bases in the middle. The CDR3 covers 14 residues. In DNA form, the CDR3 reads TGTGCCAGTAGTATAGTTGGAGGGGGCGAGACCCAGTACTTC. This codes for CASSIVGGGETQYF.

This clone was found a few times. The chain recombines TRBV4-3 with TRBJ2-7; 8 positions match TRBD1. CDR3 length equals 15 residues. The V and J ends lost 3 bases and 2 bases, in that order; junction bases with no gene match: 6. Per the germline V gene, CDR1 is LGHNA and CDR2 is YSLEER. Here the CDR3 DNA reads TGCGCCAGCAGCCATGGTCAGGGGGCCACCTACGAGCAGTACTTC. Protein product: CASSHGQGATYEQYF.

This clone appeared a few times. V is TRBV6-5 and J is TRBJ2-3, with a tentative D call TRBD1 (6 bases). Trimming cost V 7 bases and J 6 bases, with 20 bases left between them. Germline V CDR1 and CDR2: MNHEY, SVGAGI. This CDR3 contains 15 residues. For the CDR3, the DNA is TGTGCCAGCAATTCACGTCTAGGGGGAAGGGATACGCAGTATTTT. Encoded protein: CASNSRLGGRDTQYF.

The chain couples TRBV5-1 to TRBJ1-1; D may be TRBD1 (5 bases). The germline CDR1 and CDR2 sequences are SGHRS and YFSETQ. The CDR3 runs 16 residues. Trimming removed 3 bases at V and 4 bases at J, with 19 bases between. The CDR3 nucleotides read TGCGCCAGCAGCTCGACCTCGGTGAGACAGTCCACTGAAGCTTTCTTT. As protein: CASSSTSVRQSTEAFF.